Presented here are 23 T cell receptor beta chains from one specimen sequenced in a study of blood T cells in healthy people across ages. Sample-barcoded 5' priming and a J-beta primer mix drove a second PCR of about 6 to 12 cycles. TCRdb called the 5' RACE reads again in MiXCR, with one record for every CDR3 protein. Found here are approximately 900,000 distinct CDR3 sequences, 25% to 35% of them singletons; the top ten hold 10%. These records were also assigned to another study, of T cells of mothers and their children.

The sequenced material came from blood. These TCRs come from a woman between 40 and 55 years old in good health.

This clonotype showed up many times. The CDR3: CASSQGEGRNSPLHF. The CDR3 nucleotides read TGCGCCAGCAGCCAAGGAGAAGGGCGGAATTCACCCCTCCACTTT. The rearrangement joins TRBV4-3 to TRBJ1-6, with no clear D. The CDR3 runs to 15 residues. Germline-derived CDR1 and CDR2 are LGHNA and YSLEER. Between the trimmed V and J ends, which lost 1 base and 7 bases, there was a span of 11 bases.

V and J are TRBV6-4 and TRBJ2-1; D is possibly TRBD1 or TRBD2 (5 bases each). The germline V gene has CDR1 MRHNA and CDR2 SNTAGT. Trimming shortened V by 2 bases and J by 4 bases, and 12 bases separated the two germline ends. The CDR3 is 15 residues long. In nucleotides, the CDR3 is TGTGCCAGCAGTGACGGAGTGGGGGAGTACAATGAGCAGTTCTTC. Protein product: CASSDGVGEYNEQFF.

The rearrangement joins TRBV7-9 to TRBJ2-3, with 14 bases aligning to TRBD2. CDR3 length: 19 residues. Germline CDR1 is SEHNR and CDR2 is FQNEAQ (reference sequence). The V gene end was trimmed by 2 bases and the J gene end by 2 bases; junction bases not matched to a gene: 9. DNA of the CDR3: TGTGCCAGCAGCTTAAGAATTGGGACTAGCGGGGGCAACACAGATACGCAGTATTTT. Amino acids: CASSLRIGTSGGNTDTQYF.

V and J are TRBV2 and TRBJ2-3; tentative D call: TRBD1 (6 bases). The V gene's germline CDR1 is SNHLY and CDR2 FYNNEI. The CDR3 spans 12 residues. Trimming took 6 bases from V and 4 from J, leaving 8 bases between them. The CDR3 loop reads CASRAGADTQYF. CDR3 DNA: TGTGCCAGCAGAGCAGGGGCAGATACGCAGTATTTT. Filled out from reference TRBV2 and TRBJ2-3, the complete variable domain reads EPEVTQTPSHQVTQMGQEVILRCVPISNHLYFYWYRQILGQKVEFLVSFYNNEISEKSEIFDDQFSVERPDGSNFTLKIRSTKLEDSAMYFCASRAGADTQYFGPGTRLTVL.

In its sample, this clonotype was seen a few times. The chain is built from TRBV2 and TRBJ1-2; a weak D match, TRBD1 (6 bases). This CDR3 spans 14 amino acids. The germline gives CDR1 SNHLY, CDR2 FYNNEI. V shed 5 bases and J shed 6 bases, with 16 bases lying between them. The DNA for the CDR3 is TGTGCCAGCAGTAAATCCGGGACATCCGATGGCTACACCTTC. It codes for CASSKSGTSDGYTF.

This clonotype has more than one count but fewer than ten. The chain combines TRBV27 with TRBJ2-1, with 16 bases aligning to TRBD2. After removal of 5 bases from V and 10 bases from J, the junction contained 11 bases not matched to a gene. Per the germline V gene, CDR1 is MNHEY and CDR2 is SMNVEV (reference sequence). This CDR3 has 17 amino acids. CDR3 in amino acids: CASSAGTSGGAGEEQFF. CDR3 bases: TGTGCCAGCAGTGCCGGGACTAGCGGGGGGGCCGGGGAGGAGCAGTTCTTC.

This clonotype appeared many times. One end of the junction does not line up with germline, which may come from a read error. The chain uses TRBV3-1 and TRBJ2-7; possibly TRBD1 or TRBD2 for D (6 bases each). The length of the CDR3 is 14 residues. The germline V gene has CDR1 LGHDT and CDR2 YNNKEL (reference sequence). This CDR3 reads CASSQEGGSYEQYF. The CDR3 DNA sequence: TGCGCCAGCAGCCAAGAAGGGGGGTCCTACGAGCAGTACTTC.

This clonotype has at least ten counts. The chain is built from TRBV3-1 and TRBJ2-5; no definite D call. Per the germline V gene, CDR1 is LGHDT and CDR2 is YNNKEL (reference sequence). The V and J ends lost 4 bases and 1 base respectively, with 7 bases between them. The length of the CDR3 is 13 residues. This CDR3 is CASSRKFQETQYF. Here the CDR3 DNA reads TGTGCCAGCAGCCGAAAGTTCCAAGAGACCCAGTACTTC.

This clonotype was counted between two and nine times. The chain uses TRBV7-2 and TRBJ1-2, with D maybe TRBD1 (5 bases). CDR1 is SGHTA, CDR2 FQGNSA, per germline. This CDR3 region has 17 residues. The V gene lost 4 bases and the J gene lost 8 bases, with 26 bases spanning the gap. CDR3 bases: TGTGCCAGCAGCTCATTTGGGGCCTCCCAGGGAGAGAAAGGCTACACCTTC. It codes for CASSSFGASQGEKGYTF.

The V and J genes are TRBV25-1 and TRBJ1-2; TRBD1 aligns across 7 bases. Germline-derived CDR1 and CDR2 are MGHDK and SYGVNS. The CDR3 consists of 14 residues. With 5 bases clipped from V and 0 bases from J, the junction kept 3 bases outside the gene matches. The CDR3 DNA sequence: TGTGCCAGCAGTTATCAGGGGGCTAACTATGGCTACACCTTC. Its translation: CASSYQGANYGYTF.

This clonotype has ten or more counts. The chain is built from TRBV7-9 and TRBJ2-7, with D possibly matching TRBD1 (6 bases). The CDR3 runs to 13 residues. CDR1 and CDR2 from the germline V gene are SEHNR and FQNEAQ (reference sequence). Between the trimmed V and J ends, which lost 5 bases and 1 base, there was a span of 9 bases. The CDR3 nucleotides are TGTGCCAGCAGCCCTAGGGGGTCCTACGAGCAGTACTTC. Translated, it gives CASSPRGSYEQYF.

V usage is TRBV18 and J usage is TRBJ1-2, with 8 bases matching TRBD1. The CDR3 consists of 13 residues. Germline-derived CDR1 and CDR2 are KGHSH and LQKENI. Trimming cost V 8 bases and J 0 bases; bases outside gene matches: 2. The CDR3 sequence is CASLGQANYGYTF. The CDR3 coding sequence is TGTGCCAGCCTGGGACAGGCTAACTATGGCTACACCTTC.

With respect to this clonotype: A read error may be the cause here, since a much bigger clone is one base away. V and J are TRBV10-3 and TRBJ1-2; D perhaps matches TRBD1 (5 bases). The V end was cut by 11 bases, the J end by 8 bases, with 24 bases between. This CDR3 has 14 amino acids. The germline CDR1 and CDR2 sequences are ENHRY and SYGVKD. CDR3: CAVPKIGRGDGYTF. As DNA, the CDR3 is TGTGCCGTCCCGAAAATAGGCCGGGGGGACGGCTACACCTTC.

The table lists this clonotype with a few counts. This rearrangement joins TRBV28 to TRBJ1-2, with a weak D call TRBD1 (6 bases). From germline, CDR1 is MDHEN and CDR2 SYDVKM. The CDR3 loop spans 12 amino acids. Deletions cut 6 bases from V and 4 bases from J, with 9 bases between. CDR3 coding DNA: TGTGCCAGCAGGGAACAGGGCTATGGCTACACCTTC. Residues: CASREQGYGYTF.

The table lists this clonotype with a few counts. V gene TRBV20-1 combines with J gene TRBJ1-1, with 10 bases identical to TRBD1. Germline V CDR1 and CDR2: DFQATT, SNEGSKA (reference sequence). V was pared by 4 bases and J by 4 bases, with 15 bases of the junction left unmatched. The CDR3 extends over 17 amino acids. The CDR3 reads CSATITRDRGLGTEAFF. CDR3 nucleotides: TGCAGTGCTACCATAACGCGTGACAGGGGGCTGGGCACTGAAGCTTTCTTT.

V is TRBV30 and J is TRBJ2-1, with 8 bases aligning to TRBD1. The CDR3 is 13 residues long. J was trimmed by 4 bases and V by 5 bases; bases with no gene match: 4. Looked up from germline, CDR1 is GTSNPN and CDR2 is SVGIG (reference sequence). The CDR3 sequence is CAWQGQGYNEQFF. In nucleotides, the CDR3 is TGTGCCTGGCAAGGACAGGGATACAATGAGCAGTTCTTC.

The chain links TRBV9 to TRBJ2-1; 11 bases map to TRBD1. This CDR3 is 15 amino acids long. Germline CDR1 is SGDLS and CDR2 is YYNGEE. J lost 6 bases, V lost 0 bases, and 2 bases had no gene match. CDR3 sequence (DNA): TGTGCCAGCAGCGTAGTTGGGACAGGGGGCAATGAGCAGTTCTTC. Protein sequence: CASSVVGTGGNEQFF. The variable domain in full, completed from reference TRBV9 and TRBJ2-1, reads DSGVTQTPKHLITATGQRVTLRCSPRSGDLSVYWYQQSLDQGLQFLIQYYNGEERAKGNILERFSAQQFPDLHSELNLSSLELGDSALYFCASSVVGTGGNEQFFGPGTRLTVL.

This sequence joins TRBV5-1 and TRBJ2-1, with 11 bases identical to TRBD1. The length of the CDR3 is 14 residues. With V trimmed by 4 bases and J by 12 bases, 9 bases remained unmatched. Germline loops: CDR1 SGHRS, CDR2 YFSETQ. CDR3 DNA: TGCGCCAGCAGCCCCGGGACAGGGGGTAAGGGGCAGTTCTTC. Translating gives CASSPGTGGKGQFF.

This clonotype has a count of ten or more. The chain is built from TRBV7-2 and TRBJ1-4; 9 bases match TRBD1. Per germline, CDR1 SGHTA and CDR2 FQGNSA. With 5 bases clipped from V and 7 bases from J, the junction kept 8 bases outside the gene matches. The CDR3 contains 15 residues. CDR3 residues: CASSPGQGGGEKLFF. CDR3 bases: TGTGCCAGCAGCCCGGGACAGGGAGGGGGTGAAAAACTGTTTTTT.

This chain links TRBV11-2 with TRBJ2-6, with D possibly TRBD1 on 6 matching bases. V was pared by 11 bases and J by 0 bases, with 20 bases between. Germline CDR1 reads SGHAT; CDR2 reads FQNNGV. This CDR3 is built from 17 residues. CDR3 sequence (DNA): TGTGCCGGCATGACAGGAAGGTTCCTCTCTGGGGCCAACGTCCTGACTTTC. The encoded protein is CAGMTGRFLSGANVLTF.

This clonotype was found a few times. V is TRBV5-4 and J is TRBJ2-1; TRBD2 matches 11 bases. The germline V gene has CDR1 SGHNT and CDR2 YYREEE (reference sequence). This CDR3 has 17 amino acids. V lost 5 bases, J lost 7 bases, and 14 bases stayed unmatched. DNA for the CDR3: TGTGCCAGCAGTCTTACTAGCGGGGGAATGATATCTAATGAGCAGTTCTTC. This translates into CASSLTSGGMISNEQFF. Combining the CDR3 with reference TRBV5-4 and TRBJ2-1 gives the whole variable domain ETGVTQSPTHLIKTRGQQVTLRCSSQSGHNTVSWYQQALGQGPQFIFQYYREEENGRGNFPPRFSGLQFPNYSSELNVNALELDDSALYLCASSLTSGGMISNEQFFGPGTRLTVL.

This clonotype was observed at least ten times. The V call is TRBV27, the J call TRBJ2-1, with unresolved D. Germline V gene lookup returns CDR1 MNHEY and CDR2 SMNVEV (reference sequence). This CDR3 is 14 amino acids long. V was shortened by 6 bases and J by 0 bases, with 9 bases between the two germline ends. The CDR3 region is CASSSGSSYNEQFF. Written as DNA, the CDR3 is TGTGCCAGCAGCTCCGGATCCTCCTACAATGAGCAGTTCTTC.

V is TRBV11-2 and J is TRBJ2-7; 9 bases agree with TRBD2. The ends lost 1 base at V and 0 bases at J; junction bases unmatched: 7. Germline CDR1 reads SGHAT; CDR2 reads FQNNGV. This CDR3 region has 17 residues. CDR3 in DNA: TGTGCCAGCAGCTTAGGTCCGGGACTAGCCGGCTCCTACGAGCAGTACTTC. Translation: CASSLGPGLAGSYEQYF. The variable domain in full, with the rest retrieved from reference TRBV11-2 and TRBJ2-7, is EAGVAQSPRYKIIEKRQSVAFWCNPISGHATLYWYQQILGQGPKLLIQFQNNGVVDDSQLPKDRFSAERLKGVDSTLKIQPAKLEDSAVYLCASSLGPGLAGSYEQYFGPGTRLTVT.